These 23 T cell receptor beta chains were all obtained from the same sample, sequenced in a study of T-cell memory formation after mild COVID-19. Each CDR3 protein gets one entry after TCRdb re-called the 5' RACE reads with MiXCR. Of over 150,000 distinct CDR3 sequences listed, about a fifth are singletons. Sequencing used PBMCs or a T cell subset sorted from them (not recorded which). The receptors were gathered from an adult woman who had mild COVID-19 (a few samples of this study predate the infection). Cell type and time point are not known.

This clonotype has a handful of counts. The chain couples TRBV11-2 to TRBJ2-3; TRBD2 might be the D (6 bases). This CDR3 is built from 17 residues. The V end lost 2 bases, the J end lost 4 bases, and 19 bases lay between the germline ends. Germline assignment: CDR1 SGHAT and CDR2 FQNNGV. This CDR3 reads CASSLTPSAGNADTQYF. In nucleotides, the CDR3 is TGTGCCAGCAGCTTAACCCCCTCGGCGGGAAACGCAGATACGCAGTATTTT.

A few counts support this clonotype. The rearrangement links TRBV29-1 to TRBJ2-1, with 9 bases identical to TRBD2. There are 19 residues in the CDR3. The V segment lost 0 bases and the J segment 4 bases; nucleotides outside the gene matches: 16. In germline, CDR1 is SQVTM, CDR2 ANQGSEA. The CDR3 loop is CSVEDRGKFSGGSYNEQFF. CDR3 DNA sequence: TGCAGCGTTGAAGATCGGGGGAAATTTAGCGGGGGCTCTTACAATGAGCAGTTCTTC.

V and J are TRBV21-1 and TRBJ2-3; TRBD2 is the table's D call and was not checked against the DNA. TRBV21-1 is deemed a pseudogene. This CDR3 comprises 17 residues. The CDR3 region is CASSVTLAQGSTDTQYF. CDR3 nucleotide sequence: TGTGCCAGCAGCGTTACTCTAGCGCAAGGGTCCACAGATACGCAGTATTTT.

This chain uses TRBV9 with TRBJ2-7; 9 bases align to TRBD1. The V gene end was trimmed by 3 bases and the J gene end by 5 bases; junction bases not matched to a gene: 9. Germline V CDR1 and CDR2: SGDLS, YYNGEE. This CDR3 has 15 residues. In DNA form, the CDR3 reads TGTGCCAGCAGCGGAGAAAACAGGGGGCAGGACGAGCAGTACTTC. The encoded protein is CASSGENRGQDEQYF.

This sequence joins TRBV7-2 and TRBJ2-5, with D tentatively TRBD2 (5 bases). The CDR3 has 20 residues. Germline V gene sequence: CDR1 SGHTA, CDR2 FQGNSA. V was trimmed by 1 base and J by 0 bases, leaving 24 bases between them. The CDR3: CASSLVVGSGYLAYQETQYF. For the CDR3, the DNA is TGTGCCAGCAGCTTAGTGGTGGGATCGGGGTATCTGGCGTACCAAGAGACCCAGTACTTC.

J is TRBJ2-1 and V is TRBV10-3; 9 nucleotides match TRBD2. The CDR3 is made up of 16 amino acids. The V segment lost 0 bases and the J segment 2 bases; nucleotides outside the gene matches: 2. Germline-derived CDR1 and CDR2 are ENHRY and SYGVKD. CDR3 coding DNA: TGTGCCATCAGTGAGTCGTGGACTAGCGCCTACAATGAGCAGTTCTTC. Translating it yields CAISESWTSAYNEQFF.

The chain employs TRBV29-1 and TRBJ1-1; 7 bases map to TRBD1. V was pared by 1 base and J by 0 bases, with 5 bases of the junction left unmatched. The CDR3 runs 15 residues. CDR1 is SQVTM, CDR2 ANQGSEA, per germline. The CDR3 sequence is CSVEGGDSMNTEAFF. CDR3 coding DNA: TGCAGCGTTGAAGGGGGGGACAGTATGAACACTGAAGCTTTCTTT.

This clonotype has only a few counts. The chain joins TRBV12-3 or TRBV12-4 to TRBJ2-1, with 9 bases that match TRBD2. Trimming took 3 bases from V and 8 from J; bases not matched to a gene: 8. The CDR3 runs 15 residues. This chain's CDR3 is CASSLAGGPAYEQFF. As DNA, the CDR3 is TGTGCCAGCAGTTTGGCGGGAGGGCCCGCTTATGAGCAGTTCTTC.

This clonotype has a handful of counts. J is TRBJ2-7 and V is TRBV7-9; D may be TRBD1 (6 bases). The CDR3 has 15 amino acids. The ends were cut back, 4 bases at V and 5 bases at J, with 18 bases in the middle. Germline V gives CDR1 SEHNR, CDR2 FQNEAQ (reference sequence). The CDR3 reads CASSSMTGLPNEQYF. DNA for the CDR3: TGTGCCAGCAGCTCGATGACAGGACTTCCTAACGAGCAGTACTTC.

The chain links TRBV20-1 to TRBJ2-5; unclear D gene. CDR1 and CDR2 from the germline V gene are DFQATT and SNEGSKA (reference sequence). The CDR3 runs to 15 residues. With 0 bases removed from V and 5 bases from J, the gap between germline ends came to 16 bases. CDR3 sequence: CSARDPASSRETQYF. CDR3 bases: TGCAGTGCTAGAGATCCGGCCTCATCGCGGGAGACCCAGTACTTC.

The chain combines TRBV4-1 with TRBJ2-3, with a tentative D call TRBD2 (6 bases). CDR1 and CDR2 (germline): MGHRA, YSYEKL. This CDR3 contains 14 residues. Trimming cost V 6 bases and J 0 bases, with 10 bases left between them. Here the CDR3 reads CASSPGVSTDTQYF. DNA of the CDR3: TGCGCCAGCAGTCCGGGAGTAAGCACAGATACGCAGTATTTT.

This clonotype was detected a few times. V usage is TRBV12-3 or TRBV12-4 and J usage is TRBJ2-3; D is uncertain. The CDR3 totals 13 residues. The V end was cut by 7 bases, the J end by 6 bases, with 14 bases between. The CDR3 sequence: CASTLSNGDTQYF. The CDR3 DNA follows: TGTGCCAGCACCTTGTCAAACGGGGATACGCAGTATTTT.

This clonotype was observed a few times. The chain carries TRBV6-1 and TRBJ2-1; the D is unclear. Looked up from germline, CDR1 is MNHNS and CDR2 is SASEGT. There are 16 residues in the CDR3. V lost 1 base, J lost 9 bases, and 19 bases lay in between. In nucleotides, the CDR3 is TGTGCCAGCAGTGAAGGGTACAGCGTTTGGGCACTTGAGCAGTTCTTC. Translating it yields CASSEGYSVWALEQFF.

The rearrangement links TRBV12-3 or TRBV12-4 to TRBJ2-1; TRBD1 might be the D (5 bases). CDR3 length: 15 residues. Deletions cut 5 bases from V and 4 bases from J, with 15 bases between. CDR3 sequence (DNA): TGTGCCAGCAGTCAGCCGAGACAGAGTTACAATGAGCAGTTCTTC. Protein product: CASSQPRQSYNEQFF.

The rearrangement uses TRBV20-1 and TRBJ2-7, with 14 bases identical to TRBD2. Losses at the gene ends were 6 bases for V and 6 bases for J; bases not matched to a gene: 10. CDR3 length: 15 amino acids. Germline V CDR1 and CDR2: DFQATT, SNEGSKA (reference sequence). This CDR3 reads CSADPGLAGVPEQYF. The DNA for the CDR3 is TGCAGTGCCGACCCGGGACTAGCGGGAGTCCCCGAGCAGTACTTC.

This clonotype was observed many times. This chain links TRBV20-1 with TRBJ1-2; D is unclear. V was trimmed by 6 bases and J by 8 bases, leaving 10 bases between them. The CDR3 consists of 10 residues. Germline V gene data show CDR1 as DFQATT and CDR2 as SNEGSKA (reference sequence). The CDR3, as DNA: TGCAGTGCCCACCCTTACGGCTACACCTTC. Encoded protein: CSAHPYGYTF.

The rearrangement joins TRBV5-1 to TRBJ1-2, with 11 bases fitting TRBD1. Germline V gene sequence: CDR1 SGHRS, CDR2 YFSETQ. The CDR3 has 16 amino acids. V lost 8 bases, J lost 4 bases, and 13 bases stayed unmatched. The CDR3 DNA reads as TGCGCCAGATCCGGGACAGGGGGTTCGGCGGGCTATGGCTACACCTTC. Protein sequence: CARSGTGGSAGYGYTF.

The chain links TRBV7-2 to TRBJ2-5, with D uncertain. CDR1 SGHTA and CDR2 FQGNSA come from the germline V gene. There are 12 residues in the CDR3. Trimming removed 4 bases from V and 4 bases from J, with 7 bases in between. Here the CDR3 reads CASSSIAETQYF. CDR3 in DNA: TGTGCCAGCAGCTCTATCGCAGAGACCCAGTACTTC.

This chain joins TRBV6-2 or TRBV6-3 and TRBJ2-5; TRBD1 agrees at 8 bases. The CDR3 has 17 residues. Germline CDR1 MNHEY, CDR2 SVGEGT. V lost 2 bases to trimming and J lost 3 bases; unmatched junction nucleotides: 11. The CDR3 is CASSYLLRAGGKETQYF. CDR3 nucleotide sequence: TGTGCCAGCAGTTACCTCTTGCGGGCAGGGGGCAAAGAGACCCAGTACTTC.

This clonotype has only a few counts. The chain joins TRBV12-3 or TRBV12-4 to TRBJ2-5; D not resolved. Trimming pared 6 bases from V and 5 bases from J, leaving 7 bases between. The CDR3 consists of 11 residues. CDR3 nucleotides: TGTGCCAGCAGCTCCAAGGAGACCCAGTACTTC. It encodes CASSSKETQYF.

This sequence joins TRBV6-5 and TRBJ1-6; D possibly corresponds to TRBD1 (5 bases). Germline lookup yields CDR1 MNHEY and CDR2 SVGAGI. Trimming took off 4 bases at V and 7 bases at J, with 11 bases between the two ends. The CDR3 runs to 14 residues. CDR3 in DNA: TGTGCCAGCAGTTTGAACTCAGGGAATTCACCCCTCCACTTT. Protein sequence: CASSLNSGNSPLHF.

In this sample, this clonotype turned up a few times. V and J are TRBV11-2 and TRBJ2-1; D possibly corresponds to TRBD1 (6 bases). The CDR3 runs to 13 residues. The germline gives CDR1 SGHAT, CDR2 FQNNGV. The V and J ends lost 4 bases and 7 bases respectively, with 11 bases between them. The CDR3 loop reads CASSWDIQNEQFF. The CDR3 DNA reads as TGTGCCAGCAGCTGGGACATTCAGAATGAGCAGTTCTTC.

CDR3 coding DNA: TGTGCCAGCAGCTTCTATCGGGGTAGCGTCAATGAGCAGTTCTTC. Translating it yields CASSFYRGSVNEQFF. The genes are TRBV7-8 and TRBJ2-1; the D gene is possibly TRBD2 (5 bases). This CDR3 region has 15 residues. Trimming cost V 3 bases and J 6 bases, with 15 bases left between them. Per the germline V gene, CDR1 is SGHVS and CDR2 is FQNEAQ.